These 14 T cell receptor beta chains came from one sample sequenced in a study of blood T cell repertoires in COVID-19. Produced via immunoSEQ multiplex PCR; TCRdb's table is partial and in-frame only. The sample has fewer than 110,000 clones; roughly nine tenths are singletons. The sequenced sample was peripheral blood. These receptors were taken from a woman aged 60-70 years with acute or convalescent COVID-19.

This clone has only one observation. This chain links TRBV12-3 or TRBV12-4 with TRBJ2-1; D gene uncertain. The CDR3 is 13 residues long. Trimming took 2 bases from V and 9 from J, leaving 11 bases between them. This CDR3 is CASSLLLSSEQFF. The CDR3 DNA reads TGTGCCAGCAGTTTACTGTTGTCCAGTGAGCAGTTCTTC.

The V gene is TRBV9, the J gene TRBJ2-5; D is possibly TRBD1 (6 bases). The germline V and J ends were trimmed by 4 bases and 1 base, with 17 bases remaining between them. Germline CDR1 and CDR2: SGDLS and YYNGEE. CDR3 length: 16 residues. DNA for the CDR3: TGTGCCAGCAGCCCTACCCCTGGACAGTTCCAAGAGACCCAGTACTTC. Translating it yields CASSPTPGQFQETQYF.

The CDR3 loop reads CASSKSGTGTSGRPYEQYV. The DNA of the CDR3 is TGTGCCAGCAGCAAATCCGGAACCGGGACTAGCGGGAGGCCCTACGAGCAGTACGTC. The V gene is TRBV21-1, the J gene TRBJ2-7; whether TRBD2, the table's D call, matches the DNA was not checked. TRBV21-1 is labeled a pseudogene. CDR3 length: 19 amino acids.

This chain joins TRBV10-1 and TRBJ2-3; 7 bases match TRBD1. The CDR3 covers 15 residues. Germline trimming cut 2 bases from V and 3 bases from J; bases unmatched to any gene: 5. Germline CDR1 reads WNHNN; CDR2 reads SYGVQD (reference sequence). The CDR3 region is CASSEQQGSTDTQYF. The CDR3 bases are TGCGCCAGCAGTGAGCAACAGGGGTCAACAGATACGCAGTATTTT.

The rearrangement joins TRBV24-1 to TRBJ2-2; 11 nucleotides match TRBD1. From germline, CDR1 is KGHDR and CDR2 SFDVKD. Trimming at V came to 3 bases and at J to 6 bases, leaving 5 bases not matched to a gene. This CDR3 region has 16 residues. CDR3 loop: CATSDIGQGAPGELFF. In DNA form, the CDR3 reads TGTGCCACCAGTGATATAGGACAGGGGGCGCCCGGGGAGCTGTTTTTT.

The count of this clone is one. The chain joins TRBV12-5 to TRBJ2-7; D is undetermined. Germline V gene data show CDR1 as LGHNT and CDR2 as FRNRAP. The CDR3 has 13 residues. The V gene lost 1 base and the J gene lost 0 bases, with 4 bases spanning the gap. The DNA of the CDR3 is TGTGCTAGTGGTTTGGCCGGCTCCTACGAGCAGTACTTC. This codes for CASGLAGSYEQYF.

This clone appeared a single time. The chain joins TRBV4-1 to TRBJ1-1; D is undetermined. Germline loops: CDR1 MGHRA, CDR2 YSYEKL. The CDR3 loop spans 13 amino acids. Trimming removed 4 bases from V and 11 bases from J, with 17 bases in between. CDR3 protein: CASSPGWAAGAFF. As DNA, the CDR3 is TGCGCCAGCAGCCCCGGATGGGCAGCTGGGGCTTTCTTT.

The chain is built from TRBV5-5 and TRBJ1-1; D is unclear. The V gene lost 2 bases and the J gene lost 3 bases, with 8 bases spanning the gap. This CDR3 has 13 amino acids. Germline V gene sequence: CDR1 SGHKS, CDR2 YYEKEE (reference sequence). DNA of the CDR3: TGTGCCAGCAGCTTAGGTGGAGACACTGAAGCTTTCTTT. It specifies CASSLGGDTEAFF. Full variable domain (missing parts from reference TRBV5-5 and TRBJ1-1): DAGVTQSPTHLIKTRGQQVTLRCSPISGHKSVSWYQQVLGQGPQFIFQYYEKEERGRGNFPDRFSARQFPNYSSELNVNALLLGDSALYLCASSLGGDTEAFFGQGTRLTVV.

J is TRBJ1-6 and V is TRBV28, with 7 bases lining up with TRBD1. This CDR3 region has 13 residues. The junction had 3 bases not matched to a gene; V was cut back by 5 bases and J by 8 bases. Germline CDR1 reads MDHEN; CDR2 reads SYDVKM. The CDR3 protein is CASSRDSHSPLHF. Here the CDR3 DNA reads TGTGCCAGCAGTCGGGACAGCCATTCACCCCTCCACTTT.

The table lists this clone with a count of one. V and J are TRBV27 and TRBJ2-2, with D possibly being TRBD1 (6 bases). The germline gives CDR1 MNHEY, CDR2 SMNVEV (reference sequence). Trimming pared 9 bases from V and 2 bases from J, leaving 19 bases between. CDR3 size: 16 residues. CDR3 residues: CASSTIDRLNTGELFF. CDR3 bases: TGTGCCAGTTCTACCATTGACAGGCTAAACACCGGGGAGCTGTTTTTT.

The rearrangement joins TRBV27 to TRBJ1-6, with 7 bases fitting TRBD1. This CDR3 has 16 residues. V was clipped by 0 bases and J by 7 bases; unmatched bases: 6. CDR1 and CDR2 from the germline V gene are MNHEY and SMNVEV (reference sequence). The CDR3 region is CASSLSGAGGNSPLHF. The CDR3 nucleotides read TGTGCCAGCAGTTTATCCGGGGCAGGGGGGAATTCACCCCTCCACTTT.

The CDR3 region is CASNSGSINEQFF. For the CDR3, the DNA is TGTGCCAGTAATAGCGGGAGTATAAATGAGCAGTTCTTC. The chain combines TRBV19 with TRBJ2-1, with 9 bases fitting TRBD2. V shed 7 bases, J shed 7 bases, and the junction held 5 bases outside the gene matches. CDR3 size: 13 residues. The germline gives CDR1 LNHDA, CDR2 SQIVND (reference sequence).

This clone was detected only once. The chain recombines TRBV7-8 with TRBJ2-7; D gene uncertain. The ends were cut back, 0 bases at V and 1 base at J, with 7 bases in the middle. This CDR3 spans 14 amino acids. Per germline, CDR1 SGHVS and CDR2 FQNEAQ. The CDR3, as DNA: TGTGCCAGCAGCTTAGCGGCACGTTCCTACGAGCAGTACTTC. Its translation: CASSLAARSYEQYF.

The sample holds one count of this clone. This chain connects TRBV30 to TRBJ2-1, with 7 bases aligning to TRBD2. The CDR3 consists of 13 residues. Germline trimming cut 5 bases from V and 6 bases from J; bases unmatched to any gene: 7. Per germline, CDR1 GTSNPN and CDR2 SVGIG (reference sequence). The CDR3 DNA follows: TGTGCCTGGCATCTCCTAGCGGTCAATGAGCAGTTCTTC. Encoded protein: CAWHLLAVNEQFF.